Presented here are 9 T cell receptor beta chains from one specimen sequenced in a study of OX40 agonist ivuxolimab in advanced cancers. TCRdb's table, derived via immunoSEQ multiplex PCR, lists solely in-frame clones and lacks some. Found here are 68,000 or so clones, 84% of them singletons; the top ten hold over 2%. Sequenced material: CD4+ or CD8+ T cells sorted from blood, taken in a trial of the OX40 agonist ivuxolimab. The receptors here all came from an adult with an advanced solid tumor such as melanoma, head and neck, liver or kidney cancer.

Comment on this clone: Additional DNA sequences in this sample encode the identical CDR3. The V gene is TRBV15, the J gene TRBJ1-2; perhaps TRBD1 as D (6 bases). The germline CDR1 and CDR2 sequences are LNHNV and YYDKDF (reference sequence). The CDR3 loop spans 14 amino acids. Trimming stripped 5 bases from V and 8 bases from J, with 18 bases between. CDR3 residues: CATSLGGIGYGYTF. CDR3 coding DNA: TGTGCCACCAGCCTAGGGGGTATCGGTTACGGCTACACCTTC.

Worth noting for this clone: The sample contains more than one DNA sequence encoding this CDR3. CDR3 region: CASSLDRGGYNEQFF. The CDR3 DNA reads as TGTGCCAGCAGCTTGGATCGGGGGGGTTACAATGAGCAGTTCTTC. The chain combines TRBV5-8 with TRBJ2-1; TRBD2 matches at 8 bases. V gave up 0 bases and J gave up 4 bases; unmatched junction bases: 3. The CDR3 is 15 amino acids. CDR1 is SGHTS and CDR2 is YDEGEE in the germline V gene.

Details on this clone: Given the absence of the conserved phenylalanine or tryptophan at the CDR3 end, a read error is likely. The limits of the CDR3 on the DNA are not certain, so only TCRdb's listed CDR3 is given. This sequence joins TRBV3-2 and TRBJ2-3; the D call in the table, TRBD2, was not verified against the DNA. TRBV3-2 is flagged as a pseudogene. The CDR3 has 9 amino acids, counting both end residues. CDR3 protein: CASSQDRGL.

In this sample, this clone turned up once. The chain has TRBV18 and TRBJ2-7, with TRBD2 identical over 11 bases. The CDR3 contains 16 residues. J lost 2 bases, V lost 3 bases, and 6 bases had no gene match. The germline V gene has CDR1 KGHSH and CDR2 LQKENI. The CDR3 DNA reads TGTGCCAGCTCACCGACTAGCGGGGTCCCCCCCTACGAGCAGTACTTC. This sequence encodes CASSPTSGVPPYEQYF.

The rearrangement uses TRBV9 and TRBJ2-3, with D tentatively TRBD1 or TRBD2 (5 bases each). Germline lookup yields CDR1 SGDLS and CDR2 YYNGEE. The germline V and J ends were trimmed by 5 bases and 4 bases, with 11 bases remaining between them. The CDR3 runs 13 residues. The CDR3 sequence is CASRPRGSDTQYF. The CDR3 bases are TGTGCCAGCAGACCCCGGGGCTCAGATACGCAGTATTTT.

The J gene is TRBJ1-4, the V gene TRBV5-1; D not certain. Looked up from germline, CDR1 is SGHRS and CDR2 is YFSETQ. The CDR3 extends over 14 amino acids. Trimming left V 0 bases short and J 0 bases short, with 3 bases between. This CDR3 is CASSLATTNEKLFF. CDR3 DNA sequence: TGCGCCAGCAGCTTGGCGACAACTAATGAAAAACTGTTTTTT.

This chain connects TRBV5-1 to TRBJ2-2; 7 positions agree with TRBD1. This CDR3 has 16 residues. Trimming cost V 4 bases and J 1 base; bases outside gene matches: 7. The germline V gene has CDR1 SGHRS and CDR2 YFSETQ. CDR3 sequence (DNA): TGCGCCAGCAGCCCCATGACAGGGATGAACACCGGGGAGCTGTTTTTT. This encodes CASSPMTGMNTGELFF.

The CDR3 coding sequence is TGTGCCAGCAGGGACAGGGGCGACACCGGGGAGCTGTTTTTT. Protein: CASRDRGDTGELFF. This sequence joins TRBV27 and TRBJ2-2; 9 nucleotides line up with TRBD1. CDR3 size: 14 residues. Looked up from germline, CDR1 is MNHEY and CDR2 is SMNVEV (reference sequence). Trimming cost V 6 bases and J 3 bases; bases outside gene matches: 2.

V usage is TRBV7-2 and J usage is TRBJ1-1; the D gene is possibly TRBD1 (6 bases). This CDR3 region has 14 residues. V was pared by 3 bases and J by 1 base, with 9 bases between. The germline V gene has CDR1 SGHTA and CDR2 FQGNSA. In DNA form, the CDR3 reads TGTGCCAGCAGCTTTCAGGGGTGGAACACTGAAGCTTTCTTT. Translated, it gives CASSFQGWNTEAFF.